Each of the 28 T cell receptor beta chains below was sequenced from the same sample in a study of blood T cell repertoires in COVID-19. Repertoires were generated with immunoSEQ multiplex PCR, while TCRdb's copy carries only in-frame clones and drops some. Among 250,000 to 350,000 clones listed, roughly 85% were seen once. What was sequenced was peripheral blood. These receptors were taken from a woman aged 25-40 years with active or convalescent COVID-19.

The gene calls are TRBV20-1 and TRBJ2-1, with 7 nucleotides matching TRBD2. The CDR3 spans 14 residues. Germline V gene sequence: CDR1 DFQATT, CDR2 SNEGSKA (reference sequence). V gave up 3 bases and J gave up 9 bases; unmatched junction bases: 11. This chain's CDR3 is CSASFRAGAGEQFF. The CDR3 bases are TGCAGTGCTAGTTTTCGGGCGGGAGCCGGTGAGCAGTTCTTC.

V is TRBV30 and J is TRBJ1-2; 7 bases match TRBD1. The CDR3 extends over 14 amino acids. Germline-derived CDR1 and CDR2 are GTSNPN and SVGIG (reference sequence). V shed 2 bases, J shed 6 bases, and the junction held 9 bases outside the gene matches. The DNA for the CDR3 is TGTGCCTGGAGTCTAAGGACAGGTTGGAATGGCTACACCTTC. It encodes CAWSLRTGWNGYTF.

Worth noting for this clone: Other nucleotide sequences in the sample specify the same CDR3. The chain uses TRBV5-1 and TRBJ1-1; a possible D gene is TRBD1 (5 bases). CDR1 and CDR2 (germline): SGHRS, YFSETQ. Deletions cut 0 bases from V and 10 bases from J, with 10 bases between. CDR3 length: 12 amino acids. CDR3 loop: CASSLAGVGAFF. Written as DNA, the CDR3 is TGCGCCAGCAGCTTGGCGGGGGTTGGAGCTTTCTTT.

CDR3 amino acids: CASSRAGTGKYNEQFF. The CDR3 DNA reads as TGCGCCAGCAGCAGAGCCGGGACAGGGAAATACAATGAGCAGTTCTTC. The J gene is TRBJ2-1, the V gene TRBV10-2; the match to TRBD1 covers 9 bases. Looked up from germline, CDR1 is WSHSY and CDR2 is SAAADI. The CDR3 is 16 amino acids. The J segment lost 4 bases and the V segment lost 6 bases, leaving 10 bases of the junction unmatched.

The gene calls are TRBV28 and TRBJ1-1; D gene uncertain. Germline-derived CDR1 and CDR2 are MDHEN and SYDVKM. Trimming took 6 bases from V and 1 from J, leaving 6 bases between them. CDR3 length: 12 residues. CDR3 DNA: TGTGCCAGCAGGTCATGGAACACTGAAGCTTTCTTT. It encodes CASRSWNTEAFF.

The chain has TRBV5-6 and TRBJ2-1; 7 positions match TRBD2. The CDR3 has 18 residues. Germline CDR1 is SGHDT and CDR2 is YYEEEE. V was pared by 1 base and J by 3 bases, with 13 bases of the junction left unmatched. CDR3 sequence (DNA): TGTGCCAGCAGCTTGTTTCGGCAGCGGGGACTGTACTACAATGAGCAGTTCTTC. Its translation: CASSLFRQRGLYYNEQFF.

This chain joins TRBV2 and TRBJ1-1; tentatively, D is TRBD1 (5 bases). The germline gives CDR1 SNHLY, CDR2 FYNNEI. The CDR3 totals 12 residues. Trimming stripped 8 bases from V and 8 bases from J, with 15 bases between. The CDR3 here is CASLGDGREAFF. The CDR3 DNA reads TGTGCCAGCCTGGGGGACGGGAGAGAAGCTTTCTTT.

The chain has TRBV7-9 and TRBJ1-2; no clear D. The CDR3 contains 13 residues. Germline V CDR1 and CDR2: SEHNR, FQNEAQ (reference sequence). V was pared by 3 bases and J by 4 bases, with 9 bases between. The CDR3 region is CASSFFQIYGYTF. The CDR3 DNA reads as TGTGCCAGCAGCTTCTTCCAGATCTATGGCTACACCTTC. The full variable domain, rest sourced from reference TRBV7-9 and TRBJ1-2, is DTGVSQNPRHKITKRGQNVTFRCDPISEHNRLYWYRQTLGQGPEFLTYFQNEAQLEKSRLLSDRFSAERPKGSFSTLEIQRTEQGDSAMYLCASSFFQIYGYTFGSGTRLTVV.

The chain has TRBV7-2 and TRBJ2-5, with 12 bases identical to TRBD2. V shed 6 bases and J 8 bases; nucleotides not matched to a gene: 7. The CDR3 is 14 amino acids. Germline V lookup: CDR1 SGHTA, CDR2 FQGNSA. The DNA of the CDR3 is TGTGCCAGCAGATCCGGACTAGCGGGGTTCACCCAGTACTTC. Translating gives CASRSGLAGFTQYF.

This clone was seen only once. This chain uses TRBV5-1 with TRBJ2-5; D remains ambiguous. The CDR3 spans 10 residues. V gave up 5 bases and J gave up 5 bases, with 4 bases separating them. Germline V gene data show CDR1 as SGHRS and CDR2 as YFSETQ. This chain's CDR3 is CASSEETQYF. In nucleotides, the CDR3 is TGCGCCAGCAGTGAGGAGACCCAGTACTTC.

There are a few counts of this clone. The chain has TRBV25-1 and TRBJ2-3, with 10 positions matching TRBD2. The V gene's germline CDR1 is MGHDK and CDR2 SYGVNS. The CDR3 is 15 amino acids. J was trimmed by 1 base and V by 3 bases; bases with no gene match: 1. The CDR3 sequence is CASSDSGGRTDTQYF. DNA for the CDR3: TGTGCCAGCAGTGATAGCGGGGGGCGCACAGATACGCAGTATTTT.

The genes are TRBV29-1 and TRBJ1-1; 8 bases agree with TRBD1. The CDR3 length is 13 residues. Germline CDR1 is SQVTM and CDR2 is ANQGSEA. With 7 bases clipped from V and 1 base from J, the junction kept 5 bases outside the gene matches. CDR3: CSGSTGANTEAFF. Written as DNA, the CDR3 is TGCAGCGGATCGACAGGGGCGAACACTGAAGCTTTCTTT.

This chain joins TRBV23-1 and TRBJ2-7, with D tentatively TRBD1 (5 bases). TRBV23-1 is an open reading frame, and its role is uncertain. The V gene lost 1 base and the J gene lost 2 bases, with 15 bases spanning the gap. The CDR3 spans 16 residues. DNA for the CDR3: TGCGCCAGCAGTCAATGCCCTCGGGCGGACACCTACGAGCAGTACTTC. Encoded protein: CASSQCPRADTYEQYF.

The rearrangement uses TRBV5-1 and TRBJ1-2, with a tentative D call TRBD1 (5 bases). Trimming removed 9 bases from V and 6 bases from J, with 15 bases in between. This CDR3 is built from 12 residues. CDR1 and CDR2 from the germline V gene are SGHRS and YFSETQ. CDR3 coding DNA: TGCGCCACTTCGGGGGGACCTAATGGCTACACCTTC. It translates to CATSGGPNGYTF.

V usage is TRBV12-3 or TRBV12-4 and J usage is TRBJ1-2; weak D call: TRBD1 (6 bases). The CDR3 is 12 residues long. V lost 5 bases and J 8 bases, leaving 12 bases between the germline ends. Here the CDR3 reads CASSPPRGGYTF. The DNA of the CDR3 is TGTGCCAGCAGTCCCCCGAGGGGGGGCTACACCTTC.

The chain employs TRBV5-1 and TRBJ1-1; the match to TRBD1 covers 10 bases. CDR1 and CDR2 (germline): SGHRS, YFSETQ. J gave up 1 base and V 3 bases, and 3 bases lay outside the gene matches. The CDR3 covers 15 residues. In nucleotides, the CDR3 is TGCGCCAGCAGCTCCCGACAGGGGGCGAACACTGAAGCTTTCTTT. It yields the protein CASSSRQGANTEAFF. The full variable domain, its missing parts supplied by reference TRBV5-1 and TRBJ1-1, is KAGVTQTPRYLIKTRGQQVTLSCSPISGHRSVSWYQQTPGQGLQFLFEYFSETQRNKGNFPGRFSGRQFSNSRSEMNVSTLELGDSALYLCASSSRQGANTEAFFGQGTRLTVV.

The chain's CDR3 is CASSTGFSGNTIYF. The DNA for the CDR3 is TGTGCCAGCTCGACAGGATTCTCTGGAAACACCATATATTTT. The chain joins TRBV6-5 to TRBJ1-3; TRBD1 might be the D (6 bases). The ends were cut back, 8 bases at V and 0 bases at J, with 11 bases in the middle. In germline, CDR1 is MNHEY, CDR2 SVGAGI. The CDR3 is 14 residues long.

The chain combines TRBV6-5 with TRBJ1-2; possible D gene TRBD1, 5 bases. The CDR3 is made up of 16 amino acids. V dropped 0 bases and J dropped 5 bases, with 16 bases sitting between them. Germline V gene data show CDR1 as MNHEY and CDR2 as SVGAGI. The CDR3 bases are TGTGCCAGCAGTTACTCGATTGTGGGGGGGTTGTATGGCTACACCTTC. Encoded protein: CASSYSIVGGLYGYTF.

The chain couples TRBV5-6 to TRBJ1-2, with 11 bases matching TRBD1. J was trimmed by 7 bases and V by 4 bases; bases with no gene match: 12. The CDR3 extends over 16 amino acids. The germline V gene encodes CDR1 SGHDT and CDR2 YYEEEE. The CDR3 DNA follows: TGTGCCAGCAGCCGACCTTTTGGACAGGGGGCTTTTGGCTACACCTTC. It encodes CASSRPFGQGAFGYTF.

This sequence joins TRBV7-3 and TRBJ1-1, with 8 nucleotides matching TRBD1. The CDR3 contains 14 residues. V lost 5 bases to trimming and J lost 6 bases; unmatched junction nucleotides: 8. Germline-derived CDR1 and CDR2 are SGHTA and FQGTGA. The CDR3 region is CASSANRGSSEAFF. The DNA of the CDR3 is TGTGCCAGCAGCGCAAACAGGGGGAGCTCTGAAGCTTTCTTT.

V and J are TRBV27 and TRBJ2-1, with 15 nucleotides matching TRBD2. Losses at the gene ends were 5 bases for V and 0 bases for J; bases not matched to a gene: 2. Germline V CDR1 and CDR2: MNHEY, SMNVEV (reference sequence). This CDR3 region has 17 residues. This CDR3 reads CASSGLAGGSSYNEQFF. In DNA, the CDR3 is TGTGCCAGCAGTGGACTAGCGGGGGGGAGCTCCTACAATGAGCAGTTCTTC.

The J gene is TRBJ1-3, the V gene TRBV24-1, with no clear D. The CDR3 runs 17 residues. Germline CDR1 reads KGHDR; CDR2 reads SFDVKD. Trimming pared 3 bases from V and 0 bases from J, leaving 14 bases between. CDR3 nucleotide sequence: TGTGCCACCAGTGATGCCGAGAGGTTTCTCTCTGGAAACACCATATATTTT. It codes for CATSDAERFLSGNTIYF.

The DNA of the CDR3 is TGCGCCAGCAGTGAAGGGACAGGGGGCGCTGATTCACCCCTCCACTTT. Protein product: CASSEGTGGADSPLHF. The rearrangement joins TRBV10-1 to TRBJ1-6; 12 bases align to TRBD1. This CDR3 contains 16 residues. J gave up 8 bases and V 3 bases, and 5 bases lay outside the gene matches. From germline, CDR1 is WNHNN and CDR2 SYGVQD (reference sequence).

V and J are TRBV16 and TRBJ1-1; possible D gene TRBD1, 5 bases. The CDR3 runs 12 residues. The germline CDR1 and CDR2 sequences are KGHSY and FQNENV. Trimming shortened V by 5 bases and J by 8 bases, and 12 bases separated the two germline ends. CDR3 in DNA: TGTGCCAGCAGCAAGGGGCGGACGGAAGCTTTCTTT. Its protein is CASSKGRTEAFF.

The CDR3 coding sequence is TGTGCCAGCAGTCGCCGGACTAGCGGGGGTTTACCGAGCTCCTACAATGAGCAGTTCTTC. Protein: CASSRRTSGGLPSSYNEQFF. The chain combines TRBV6-2 or TRBV6-3 with TRBJ2-1; 13 bases match TRBD2. The germline V gene has CDR1 MNHEY and CDR2 SVGEGT. The CDR3 contains 20 residues. J gave up 0 bases and V 5 bases, and 13 bases lay outside the gene matches.

The rearrangement joins TRBV14 to TRBJ1-6; perhaps TRBD1 as D (5 bases). The CDR3 sequence is 15 residues long. Trimming took 2 bases from V and 0 from J, leaving 5 bases between them. The germline CDR1 and CDR2 sequences are SGHDN and FVKESK. In DNA, the CDR3 is TGTGCCAGCAGCCAACAGGGCTCCTATAATTCACCCCTCCACTTT. Its protein product is CASSQQGSYNSPLHF.

This chain joins TRBV5-1 and TRBJ2-3, with TRBD2 matching 13 bases. Trimming at V came to 8 bases and at J to 2 bases, leaving 11 bases not matched to a gene. The CDR3 runs to 17 residues. CDR1 SGHRS and CDR2 YFSETQ come from the germline V gene. CDR3 region: CASATWTSGGNTDTQYF. The CDR3 coding sequence is TGCGCCAGTGCAACCTGGACTAGCGGGGGCAACACAGATACGCAGTATTTT.

V and J are TRBV5-4 and TRBJ2-1; perhaps TRBD2 as D (5 bases). V gave up 3 bases and J gave up 6 bases, with 13 bases separating them. Germline V gene lookup returns CDR1 SGHNT and CDR2 YYREEE (reference sequence). The CDR3 contains 14 residues. Here the CDR3 reads CASSSGIATNEQFF. The CDR3 DNA reads TGTGCCAGCAGCTCCGGGATAGCCACCAATGAGCAGTTCTTC.